This T cell receptor beta chain was sequenced during a study of blood T cell repertoires in COVID-19. Study-level background: Samples taken during acute and convalescent COVID-19 were collected in the United States, Italy and Spain. From T cells, B-cell-depleted T cells, or PBMCs came the material, which was cDNA or gDNA.

In the source study's methods: Reference gene primer amplification gave nucleated cell count estimates. Here immunoSEQ multiplex PCR was the method, and the copy in TCRdb shows in-frame clones only, minus some. V and J calls and clone size are given by that table; D and trimming were obtained from the DNA. Of tens of thousands of clones listed, about nine tenths are singletons. The CDR3 loop spans 13 amino acids. Deletions cut 1 base from V and 9 bases from J, with 10 bases between. Germline-derived CDR1 and CDR2 are MNHNS and SASEGT. The V gene is TRBV6-1, the J gene TRBJ2-1; a possible D gene is TRBD2 (5 bases). The receptor comes from an elderly woman with acute or convalescent COVID-19. Sample: peripheral blood. CDR3 coding DNA: TGTGCCAGCAGTGAAGGGCGGGTCGGTGAGCAGTTCTTC. This encodes CASSEGRVGEQFF.